Listed below are T cell receptor beta chains from one sample, sequenced in a study of identical twins. TCRdb analysed the 5' RACE reads with MiXCR anew, one entry per CDR3 protein. The repertoire includes 400,000 to 600,000 distinct CDR3 sequences, about 22% of them detected once, and about 0.48% sits in the top ten. The sample was also reused in another study, on yellow fever vaccine responses in identical twins.

What was sequenced was CD4+ T cells sorted from blood. The receptors shown here come from a woman aged 18-29 years in good health. The CDR3 runs from the conserved cysteine through the conserved F or W. D genes are given only for firm matches. Clone size is given for some rows only: seen once, a few or many times, or a class if the clone is expanded.

CDR3nt: TGTGCCAGCAGCCAAGAGGGACTAGCCTACGATGAGCAGTTCTTC; CDR3aa: CASSQEGLAYDEQFF; d_gene: TRBD2; v_gene: TRBV4-2; j_gene: TRBJ2-1; abundance: NA
CDR3nt: TGTGCCAGCAGGGAGAGCGGGAGGGGAAACATTCAGTACTTC; CDR3aa: CASRESGRGNIQYF; d_gene: TRBD2; v_gene: TRBV12-3/TRBV12-4; j_gene: TRBJ2-4; abundance: few
CDR3nt: TGTGCCAGCAGTCGGGGGACCAACCGGGAGACCCAGTACTTC; CDR3aa: CASSRGTNRETQYF; d_gene: NA; v_gene: TRBV2; j_gene: TRBJ2-5; abundance: NA
CDR3nt: TGTGCCAGCACTGAGCGGGGGCCTCCAGATACGCAGTATTTT; CDR3aa: CASTERGPPDTQYF; d_gene: TRBD2; v_gene: TRBV25-1; j_gene: TRBJ2-3; abundance: NA
CDR3nt: TGTGCCAGCAGCCTACCCGGGGAGAGAGGTCGGACCCAGTACTTC; CDR3aa: CASSLPGERGRTQYF; d_gene: NA; v_gene: TRBV28; j_gene: TRBJ2-5; abundance: few
CDR3nt: TGCAGTGCTAGATCCCCAGGGACTGGGACCTTCGGGACCCAGTACTTC; CDR3aa: CSARSPGTGTFGTQYF; d_gene: NA; v_gene: TRBV20-1; j_gene: TRBJ2-5; abundance: few
CDR3nt: TGTGCCATCAGTGACCAGATTTATAATTCACCCCTCCACTTT; CDR3aa: CAISDQIYNSPLHF; d_gene: NA; v_gene: TRBV10-3; j_gene: TRBJ1-6; abundance: many
CDR3nt: TGTGCCAGCAGCCAGATGGGGTCAGCGGGAAAACTGTTTTTT; CDR3aa: CASSQMGSAGKLFF; d_gene: NA; v_gene: TRBV3-1; j_gene: TRBJ1-4; abundance: NA
CDR3nt: TGCAGTGCTAGAGATAGGGCAGGGGGCCTCACTGAAGCTTTCTTT; CDR3aa: CSARDRAGGLTEAFF; d_gene: TRBD1; v_gene: TRBV20-1; j_gene: TRBJ1-1; abundance: few
CDR3nt: TGTGCCAGCAGTGCCGGGACTAGCGGCTACGTTGAGCAGTTCTTC; CDR3aa: CASSAGTSGYVEQFF; d_gene: TRBD2; v_gene: TRBV6-1; j_gene: TRBJ2-1; abundance: few
CDR3nt: TGTGCCAGCAAGGGCGGCGCGAACACCGGGGAGCTGTTTTTT; CDR3aa: CASKGGANTGELFF; d_gene: NA; v_gene: TRBV2; j_gene: TRBJ2-2; abundance: NA
CDR3nt: TGTGCCAGCAGCGACGGGACAGGGATGCTCTATGGCTACACCTTC; CDR3aa: CASSDGTGMLYGYTF; d_gene: TRBD1; v_gene: TRBV3-1; j_gene: TRBJ1-2; abundance: NA
CDR3nt: TGTGCCAGCAGTGATCTTCGCAGGGGAAACACCGGGGAGCTGTTTTTT; CDR3aa: CASSDLRRGNTGELFF; d_gene: NA; v_gene: TRBV25-1; j_gene: TRBJ2-2; abundance: NA
CDR3nt: TGCGCCAGCAGCTTGGCGCCAGGGACGGACTCACCCCTCCACTTT; CDR3aa: CASSLAPGTDSPLHF; d_gene: NA; v_gene: TRBV5-1; j_gene: TRBJ1-6; abundance: NA
CDR3nt: TGCGCCAGCAGCCAAGGCCCAGGGTATGTTTCACCCCTCCACTTT; CDR3aa: CASSQGPGYVSPLHF; d_gene: NA; v_gene: TRBV4-1; j_gene: TRBJ1-6; abundance: few
CDR3nt: TGTGCCAGCAGCCAAGCGTCGGCGGGAGGAGATACGCAGTATTTT; CDR3aa: CASSQASAGGDTQYF; d_gene: TRBD2; v_gene: TRBV3-1; j_gene: TRBJ2-3; abundance: NA
CDR3nt: TGTGCCAGCAGGCTGGACAGGCAAAACGTAGTTTTT; CDR3aa: CASRLDRQNVVF; d_gene: TRBD1; v_gene: TRBV12-3/TRBV12-4; j_gene: TRBJ2-3; abundance: few
CDR3nt: TGTGCCAGCTCAGATACCGGGACACCCTTTTACGAGCAGTACTTC; CDR3aa: CASSDTGTPFYEQYF; d_gene: NA; v_gene: TRBV18; j_gene: TRBJ2-7; abundance: few
CDR3nt: TGTGCCACCAGCAGACCCGCGGGGGACGGCAATCAGCCCCAGCATTTT; CDR3aa: CATSRPAGDGNQPQHF; d_gene: NA; v_gene: TRBV15; j_gene: TRBJ1-5; abundance: many
CDR3nt: TGTGCCAGCAGCCAGACAGGAAACACCATATATTTT; CDR3aa: CASSQTGNTIYF; d_gene: NA; v_gene: TRBV5-6; j_gene: TRBJ1-3; abundance: NA
CDR3nt: TGCGCCAGCAGCCAAGCTCTGGGCTCCGGGGCCAACGTCCTGACTTTC; CDR3aa: CASSQALGSGANVLTF; d_gene: NA; v_gene: TRBV4-1; j_gene: TRBJ2-6; abundance: NA
CDR3nt: TGTGCCAGCAGCGCGGTGAACCAAGAGACCCAGTACTTC; CDR3aa: CASSAVNQETQYF; d_gene: NA; v_gene: TRBV28; j_gene: TRBJ2-5; abundance: NA
CDR3nt: TGTGCCATCAGTGACGGGACAGATACGCAGTATTTT; CDR3aa: CAISDGTDTQYF; d_gene: NA; v_gene: TRBV10-3; j_gene: TRBJ2-3; abundance: many
CDR3nt: TGTGCCAGCAGCCCGGGGACTAGCGGGGTAGATACGCAGTATTTT; CDR3aa: CASSPGTSGVDTQYF; d_gene: TRBD2; v_gene: TRBV27; j_gene: TRBJ2-3; abundance: few